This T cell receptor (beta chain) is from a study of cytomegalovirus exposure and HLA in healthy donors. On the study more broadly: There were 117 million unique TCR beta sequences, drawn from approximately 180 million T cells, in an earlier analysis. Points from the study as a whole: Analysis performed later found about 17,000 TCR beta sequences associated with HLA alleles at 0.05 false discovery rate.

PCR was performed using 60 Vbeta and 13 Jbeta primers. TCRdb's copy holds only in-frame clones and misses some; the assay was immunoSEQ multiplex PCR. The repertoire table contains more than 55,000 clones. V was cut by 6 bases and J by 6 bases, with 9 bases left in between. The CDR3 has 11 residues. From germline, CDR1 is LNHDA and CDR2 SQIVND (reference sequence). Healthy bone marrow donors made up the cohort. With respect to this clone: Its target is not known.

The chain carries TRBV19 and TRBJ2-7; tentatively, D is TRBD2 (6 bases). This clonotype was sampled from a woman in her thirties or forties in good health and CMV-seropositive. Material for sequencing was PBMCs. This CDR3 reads CASRVEGEQYF. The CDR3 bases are TGTGCCAGTAGAGTGGAGGGCGAGCAGTACTTC.